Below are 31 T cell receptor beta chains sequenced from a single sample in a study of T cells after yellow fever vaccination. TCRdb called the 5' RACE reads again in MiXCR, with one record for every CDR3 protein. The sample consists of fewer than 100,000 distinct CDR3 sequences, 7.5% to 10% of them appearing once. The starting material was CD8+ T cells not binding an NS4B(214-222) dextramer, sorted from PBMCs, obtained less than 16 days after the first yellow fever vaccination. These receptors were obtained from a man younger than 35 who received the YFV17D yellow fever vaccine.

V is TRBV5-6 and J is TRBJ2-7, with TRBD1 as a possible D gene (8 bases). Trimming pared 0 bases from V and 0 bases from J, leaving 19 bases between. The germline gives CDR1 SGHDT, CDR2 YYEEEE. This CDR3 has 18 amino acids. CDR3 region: CASSLEQGGWLSSYEQYF. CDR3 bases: TGTGCCAGCAGCTTGGAACAGGGGGGGTGGTTAAGCTCCTACGAGCAGTACTTC.

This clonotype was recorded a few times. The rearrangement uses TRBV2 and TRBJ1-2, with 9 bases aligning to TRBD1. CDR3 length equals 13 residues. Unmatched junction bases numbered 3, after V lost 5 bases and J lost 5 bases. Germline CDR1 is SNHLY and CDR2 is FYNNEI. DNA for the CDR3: TGTGCCAGCAGTCCGGGACAGGGATATGGCTACACCTTC. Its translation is CASSPGQGYGYTF.

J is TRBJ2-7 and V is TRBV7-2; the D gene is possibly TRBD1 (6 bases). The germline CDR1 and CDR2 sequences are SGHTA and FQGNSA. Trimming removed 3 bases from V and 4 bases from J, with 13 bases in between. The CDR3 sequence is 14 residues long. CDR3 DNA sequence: TGTGCCAGCAGCTTTTTTCCAGGGGATTACGAGCAGTACGTC. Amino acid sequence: CASSFFPGDYEQYV.

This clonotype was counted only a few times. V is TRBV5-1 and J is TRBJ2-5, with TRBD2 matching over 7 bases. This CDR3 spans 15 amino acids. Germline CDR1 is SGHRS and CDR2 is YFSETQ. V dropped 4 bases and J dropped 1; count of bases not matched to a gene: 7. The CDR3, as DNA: TGCGCCAGCAGCCCGAGGGGACTATCCCAAGAGACCCAGTACTTC. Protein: CASSPRGLSQETQYF.

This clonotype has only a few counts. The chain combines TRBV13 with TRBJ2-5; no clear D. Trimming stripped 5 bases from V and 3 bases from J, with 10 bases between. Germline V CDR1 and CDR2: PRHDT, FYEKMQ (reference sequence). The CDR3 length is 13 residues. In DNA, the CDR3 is TGTGCCAGCAGCCTCAACTATGAAGAGACCCAGTACTTC. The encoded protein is CASSLNYEETQYF.

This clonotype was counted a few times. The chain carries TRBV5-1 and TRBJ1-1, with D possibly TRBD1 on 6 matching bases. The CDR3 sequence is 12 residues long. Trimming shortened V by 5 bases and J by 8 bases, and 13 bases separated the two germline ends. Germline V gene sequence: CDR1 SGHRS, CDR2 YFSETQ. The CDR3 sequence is CASSLNREEAFF. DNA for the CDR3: TGCGCCAGCAGTCTTAACAGGGAGGAAGCTTTCTTT.

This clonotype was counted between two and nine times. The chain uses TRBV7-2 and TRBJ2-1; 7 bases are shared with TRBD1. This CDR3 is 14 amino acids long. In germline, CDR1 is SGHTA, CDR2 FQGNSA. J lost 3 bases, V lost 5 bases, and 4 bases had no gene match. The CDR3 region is CASSKTGFYNEQFF. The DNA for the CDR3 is TGTGCCAGCAGCAAGACAGGGTTCTACAATGAGCAGTTCTTC.

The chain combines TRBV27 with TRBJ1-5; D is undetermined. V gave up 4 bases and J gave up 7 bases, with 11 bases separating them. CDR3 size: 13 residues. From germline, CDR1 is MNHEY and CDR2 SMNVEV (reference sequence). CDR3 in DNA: TGTGCCAGCAGTTGGGGTACGGAGCAGCCCCAGCATTTT. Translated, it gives CASSWGTEQPQHF.

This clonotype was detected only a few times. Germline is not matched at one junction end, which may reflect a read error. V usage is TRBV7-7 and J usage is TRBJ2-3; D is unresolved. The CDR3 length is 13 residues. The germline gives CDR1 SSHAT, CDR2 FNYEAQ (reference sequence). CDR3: CASSPSGEDTQYF. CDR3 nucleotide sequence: TGTGCTAGCAGCCCGTCCGGTGAGGATACGCAGTATTTT.

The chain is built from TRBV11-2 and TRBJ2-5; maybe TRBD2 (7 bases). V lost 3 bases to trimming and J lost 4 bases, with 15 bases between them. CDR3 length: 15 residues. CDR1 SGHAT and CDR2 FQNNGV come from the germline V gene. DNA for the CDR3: TGTGCCAGCAGCTTGTTTGGCGGGGGCCGAGAGACCCAGTACTTC. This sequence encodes CASSLFGGGRETQYF.

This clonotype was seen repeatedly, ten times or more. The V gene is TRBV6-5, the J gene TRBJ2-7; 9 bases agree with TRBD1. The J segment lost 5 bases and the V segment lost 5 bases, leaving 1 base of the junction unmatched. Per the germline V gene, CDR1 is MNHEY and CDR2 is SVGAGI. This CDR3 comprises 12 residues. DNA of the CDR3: TGTGCCAGCAGTAGGGACAGGGACGAGCAGTACTTC. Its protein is CASSRDRDEQYF.

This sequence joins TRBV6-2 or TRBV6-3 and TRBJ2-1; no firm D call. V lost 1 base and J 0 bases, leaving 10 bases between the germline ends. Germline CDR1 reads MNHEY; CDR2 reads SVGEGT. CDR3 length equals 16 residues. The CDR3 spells CASSYWVGSSYNEQFF. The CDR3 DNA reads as TGTGCCAGCAGTTACTGGGTGGGTAGCTCCTACAATGAGCAGTTCTTC.

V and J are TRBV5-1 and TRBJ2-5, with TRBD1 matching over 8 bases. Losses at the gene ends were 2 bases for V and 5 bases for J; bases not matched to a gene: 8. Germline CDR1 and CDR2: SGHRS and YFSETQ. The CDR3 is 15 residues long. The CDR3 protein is CASSFHLDRGETQYF. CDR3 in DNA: TGCGCCAGCAGCTTCCACCTTGACAGGGGTGAGACCCAGTACTTC. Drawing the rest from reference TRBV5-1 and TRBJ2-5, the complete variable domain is KAGVTQTPRYLIKTRGQQVTLSCSPISGHRSVSWYQQTPGQGLQFLFEYFSETQRNKGNFPGRFSGRQFSNSRSEMNVSTLELGDSALYLCASSFHLDRGETQYFGPGTRLLVL.

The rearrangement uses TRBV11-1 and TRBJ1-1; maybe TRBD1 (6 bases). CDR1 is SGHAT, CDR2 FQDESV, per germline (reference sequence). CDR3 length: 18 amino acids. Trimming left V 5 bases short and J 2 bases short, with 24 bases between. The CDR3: CASSPSPTGWSTNTEAFF. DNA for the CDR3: TGTGCCAGCAGCCCCTCCCCGACAGGTTGGTCAACAAACACTGAAGCTTTCTTT.

CDR3 sequence: CASSLDIGTEAFF. The CDR3 DNA is TGTGCCAGCAGTTTGGACATAGGGACTGAAGCTTTCTTT. The rearrangement links TRBV14 to TRBJ1-1; D is perhaps TRBD1 (5 bases). Germline values: CDR1 SGHDN, CDR2 FVKESK. Trimming removed 6 bases from V and 5 bases from J, with 13 bases in between. The CDR3 covers 13 residues.

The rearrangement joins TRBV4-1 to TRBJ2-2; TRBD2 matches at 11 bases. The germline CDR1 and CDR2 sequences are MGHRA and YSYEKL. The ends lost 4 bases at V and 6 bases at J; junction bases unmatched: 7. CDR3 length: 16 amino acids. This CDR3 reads CASSLIAGGGPGELFF. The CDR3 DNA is TGCGCCAGCAGCCTGATAGCGGGGGGGGGTCCCGGGGAGCTGTTTTTT.

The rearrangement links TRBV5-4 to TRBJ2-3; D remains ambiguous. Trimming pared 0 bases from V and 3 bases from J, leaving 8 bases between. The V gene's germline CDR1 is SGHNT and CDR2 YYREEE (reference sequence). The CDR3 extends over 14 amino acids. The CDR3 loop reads CASSLVGETDTQYF. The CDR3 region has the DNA TGTGCCAGCAGCTTGGTCGGCGAAACAGATACGCAGTATTTT.

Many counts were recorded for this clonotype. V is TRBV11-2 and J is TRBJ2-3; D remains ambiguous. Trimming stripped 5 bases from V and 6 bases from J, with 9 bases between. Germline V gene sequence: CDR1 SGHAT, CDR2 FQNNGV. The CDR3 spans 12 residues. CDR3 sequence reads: CASSAPRDTQYF. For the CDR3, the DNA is TGTGCCAGCAGCGCCCCTCGGGATACGCAGTATTTT.

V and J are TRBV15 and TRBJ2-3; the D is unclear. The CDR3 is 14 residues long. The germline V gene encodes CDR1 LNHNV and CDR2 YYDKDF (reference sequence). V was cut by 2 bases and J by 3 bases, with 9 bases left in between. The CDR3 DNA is TGTGCCACCAGCAGACACCGAGCGACAGATACGCAGTATTTT. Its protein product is CATSRHRATDTQYF.

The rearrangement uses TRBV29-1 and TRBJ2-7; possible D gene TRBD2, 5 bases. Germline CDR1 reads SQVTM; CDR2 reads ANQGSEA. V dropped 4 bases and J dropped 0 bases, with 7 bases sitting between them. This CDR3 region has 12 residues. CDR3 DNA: TGCAGCGTTGCCGGGAACTCCTACGAGCAGTACTTC. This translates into CSVAGNSYEQYF.

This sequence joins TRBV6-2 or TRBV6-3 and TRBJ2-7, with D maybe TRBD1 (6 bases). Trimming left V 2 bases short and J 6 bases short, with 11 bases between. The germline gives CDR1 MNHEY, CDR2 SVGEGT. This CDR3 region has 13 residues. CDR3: CASSYNRVSEQYF. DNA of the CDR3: TGTGCCAGCAGTTACAACAGGGTAAGCGAGCAGTACTTC.

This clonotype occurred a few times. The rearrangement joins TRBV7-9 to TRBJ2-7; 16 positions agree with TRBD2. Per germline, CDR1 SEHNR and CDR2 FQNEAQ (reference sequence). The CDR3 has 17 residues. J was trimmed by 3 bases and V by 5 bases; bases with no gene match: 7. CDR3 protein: CASSRVGTSGGVYEQYV. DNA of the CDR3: TGTGCCAGCAGCCGGGTCGGGACTAGCGGGGGGGTCTACGAGCAGTACGTC.

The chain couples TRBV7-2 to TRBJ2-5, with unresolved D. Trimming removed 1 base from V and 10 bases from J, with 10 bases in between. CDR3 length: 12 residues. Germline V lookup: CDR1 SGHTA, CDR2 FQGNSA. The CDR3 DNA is TGTGCCAGCAGCTTAGGGGTCTGGGACCAGTACTTC. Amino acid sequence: CASSLGVWDQYF.

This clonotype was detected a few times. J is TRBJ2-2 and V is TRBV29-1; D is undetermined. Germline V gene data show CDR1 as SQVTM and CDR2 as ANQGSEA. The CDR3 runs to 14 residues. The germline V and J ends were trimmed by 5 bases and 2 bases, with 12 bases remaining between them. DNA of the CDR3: TGCAGCGTTAGGACCCCGGACAACACCGGGGAGCTGTTTTTT. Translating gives CSVRTPDNTGELFF.

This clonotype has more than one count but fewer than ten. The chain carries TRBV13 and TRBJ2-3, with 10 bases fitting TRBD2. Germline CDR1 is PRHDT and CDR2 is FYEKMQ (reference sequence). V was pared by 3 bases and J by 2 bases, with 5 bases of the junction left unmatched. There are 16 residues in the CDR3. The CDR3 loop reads CASSFGAGGITDTQYF. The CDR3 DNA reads TGTGCCAGCAGCTTTGGAGCGGGGGGGATCACAGATACGCAGTATTTT.

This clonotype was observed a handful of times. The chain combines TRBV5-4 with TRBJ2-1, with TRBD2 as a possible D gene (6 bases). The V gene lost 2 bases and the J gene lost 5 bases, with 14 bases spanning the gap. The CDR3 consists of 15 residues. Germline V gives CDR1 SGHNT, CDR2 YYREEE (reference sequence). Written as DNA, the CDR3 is TGTGCCAGCAGCTTAACATGGGGGGACGACAATGAGCAGTTCTTC. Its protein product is CASSLTWGDDNEQFF.

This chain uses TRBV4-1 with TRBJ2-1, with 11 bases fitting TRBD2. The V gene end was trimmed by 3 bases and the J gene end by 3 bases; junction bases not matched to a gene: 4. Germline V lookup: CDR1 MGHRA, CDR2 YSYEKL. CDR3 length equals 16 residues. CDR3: CASSHPGTSGYNEQFF. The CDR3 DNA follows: TGCGCCAGCAGCCACCCCGGGACTAGCGGCTACAATGAGCAGTTCTTC.

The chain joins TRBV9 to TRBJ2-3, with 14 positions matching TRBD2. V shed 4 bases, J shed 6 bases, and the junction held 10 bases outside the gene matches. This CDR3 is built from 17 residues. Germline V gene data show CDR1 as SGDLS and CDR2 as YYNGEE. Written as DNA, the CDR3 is TGTGCCAGCAGCTTATTGACTAGCGGGGGGGCCAACGATACGCAGTATTTT. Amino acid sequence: CASSLLTSGGANDTQYF.

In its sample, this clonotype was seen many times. The CDR3 coding sequence is TGTGCCAGCAGTCCGCGCAGCGGGGGGGCACTCTCCTACGAGCAGTACTTC. This encodes CASSPRSGGALSYEQYF. The V call is TRBV12-3 or TRBV12-4, the J call TRBJ2-7, with 10 bases identical to TRBD2. Trimming removed 5 bases from V and 0 bases from J; junction bases left unmatched: 10. The CDR3 is 17 amino acids.

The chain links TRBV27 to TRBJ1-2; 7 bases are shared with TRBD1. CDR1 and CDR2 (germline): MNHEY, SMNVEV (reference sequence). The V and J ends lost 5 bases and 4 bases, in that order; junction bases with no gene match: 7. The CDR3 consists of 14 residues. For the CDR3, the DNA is TGTGCCAGCAGTACCAGACAGGGTGGCTATGGCTACACCTTC. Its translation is CASSTRQGGYGYTF.

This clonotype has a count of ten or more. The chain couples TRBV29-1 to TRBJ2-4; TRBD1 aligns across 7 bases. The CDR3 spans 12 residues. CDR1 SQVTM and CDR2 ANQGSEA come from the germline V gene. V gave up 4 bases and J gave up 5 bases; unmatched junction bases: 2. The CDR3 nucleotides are TGCAGCGTTGGTACAGGGGAAAACATTCAGTACTTC. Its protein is CSVGTGENIQYF.